The T cell receptor (beta chain) under discussion was sequenced for a study of blood T cell repertoires in COVID-19. Overall study: The United States, Italy and Spain provided the acute and convalescent COVID-19 samples.

Germline CDR1 is MNHNY and CDR2 is SVGAGI (reference sequence). CDR3 length equals 14 residues. Deletions cut 10 bases from V and 1 base from J, with 16 bases between. Per the study methods: Nucleated cell counts were estimated from reference gene primer amplification. Profiled with immunoSEQ multiplex PCR; TCRdb holds only in-frame clones, not every one. Clone size and the V and J calls come from that table; the DNA yielded D and trimming. The profile shows just over 300,000 clones, roughly 86% of them singletons. Recruited during active infection, patients (from Seattle) were subsequently followed longitudinally.

Sequencing used peripheral blood. The clonotype comes from a woman between 25 and 40 years old with COVID-19, enrolled during active disease. This sequence joins TRBV6-6 and TRBJ1-1; D uncertain. CDR3 in DNA: TGTGCCACCTATGAGCCACGATGGAACACTGAAGCTTTCTTT. Its translation: CATYEPRWNTEAFF.